This T cell receptor (beta chain) was identified during a study of cytomegalovirus exposure and HLA in healthy donors. Study-wide results and limits: In vitro assays verified that three CMV-associated chains recognized CMV antigens specifically. Presence/absence analyses assumed roughly uniform sequencing depth across donors, which may not hold.

As regards this clone: What it binds is unknown. Germline and junction disagree at one end, which may indicate a read error.

The study ran its PCR with 60 Vbeta and 13 Jbeta primers. Libraries were prepared by immunoSEQ multiplex PCR; TCRdb keeps only in-frame clonotypes and omits some of them. This repertoire shows more than 140,000 clones, roughly 80% found once; its top ten account for 5.7%. The sequencing sample was made of PBMCs. The clonotype was recovered from a man aged 25-45 years in good health and CMV-seropositive.

The CDR3 coding sequence is TGTGCCGGCAGTCCGGGGACAGGAAACACAGATACGCAGTATTTT. This translates into CAGSPGTGNTDTQYF. The chain couples TRBV28 to TRBJ2-3, with 8 nucleotides matching TRBD1. This CDR3 has 15 amino acids. Germline V gene data show CDR1 as MDHEN and CDR2 as SYDVKM.